The 20 T cell receptor beta chains reported below all come from one sample, sequenced in a study of cytomegalovirus exposure and HLA in healthy donors. Use of 60 Vbeta and 13 Jbeta primers characterized the PCR. Generated by immunoSEQ multiplex PCR, the TCRdb table keeps only in-frame clones and is missing some. The data contain almost 65,000 clones, around 74% of them seen just once; the ten biggest clones take up 4% to 5.5%. Sequenced: PBMCs. The source is a male donor in good health and CMV-seropositive.

V usage is TRBV11-2 and J usage is TRBJ2-3; a possible D gene is TRBD2 (6 bases). This CDR3 comprises 13 residues. V shed 8 bases and J shed 2 bases, with 11 bases lying between them. The germline CDR1 and CDR2 sequences are SGHAT and FQNNGV. This CDR3 is CASLATYTDTQYF. CDR3 DNA sequence: TGTGCCAGCCTAGCGACGTACACAGATACGCAGTATTTT. Together with reference TRBV11-2 and TRBJ2-3, the CDR3 gives the full variable domain: EAGVAQSPRYKIIEKRQSVAFWCNPISGHATLYWYQQILGQGPKLLIQFQNNGVVDDSQLPKDRFSAERLKGVDSTLKIQPAKLEDSAVYLCASLATYTDTQYFGPGTRLTVL.

There are a few counts of this clone. This sequence joins TRBV15 and TRBJ1-6; no definite D call. V was cut by 0 bases and J by 9 bases, with 12 bases left in between. The CDR3 length is 15 residues. Germline V lookup: CDR1 LNHNV, CDR2 YYDKDF (reference sequence). This CDR3 reads CATSRDPGSGSPLHF. The CDR3 DNA reads TGTGCCACCAGCAGAGATCCCGGGTCGGGTTCACCCCTCCACTTT.

The rearrangement uses TRBV4-1 and TRBJ1-1; 7 nucleotides agree with TRBD1. In germline, CDR1 is MGHRA, CDR2 YSYEKL. This CDR3 has 14 residues. After removal of 4 bases from V and 3 bases from J, the junction contained 5 bases not matched to a gene. CDR3 in amino acids: CASSPGTAYTEAFF. CDR3 nucleotides: TGCGCCAGCAGCCCCGGGACAGCATACACTGAAGCTTTCTTT.

CDR3 nucleotides: TGTGCCAGCAGACGCGGGCTACAATTACAAGAGACCCAGTACTTC. Its translation is CASRRGLQLQETQYF. The chain is built from TRBV7-6 and TRBJ2-5, with a weak D call TRBD2 (5 bases). Trimming removed 6 bases from V and 2 bases from J, with 16 bases in between. This CDR3 spans 15 amino acids. Germline V gene data show CDR1 as SGHVS and CDR2 as FNYEAQ.

In regard to this clone: The same CDR3 also results from other DNA sequences found in this sample. V usage is TRBV6-1 and J usage is TRBJ1-2, with D possibly being TRBD1 (6 bases). V lost 4 bases and J lost 0, with 12 bases in between. Germline lookup yields CDR1 MNHNS and CDR2 SASEGT. This CDR3 contains 15 residues. In DNA, the CDR3 is TGTGCCAGCAGTGCCGGACAGACCTCTAACTATGGCTACACCTTC. Its translation is CASSAGQTSNYGYTF.

This chain uses TRBV7-3 with TRBJ1-1; D perhaps matches TRBD1 (5 bases). V shed 2 bases and J shed 4 bases, with 11 bases lying between them. In germline, CDR1 is SGHTA, CDR2 FQGTGA. The length of the CDR3 is 14 residues. As DNA, the CDR3 is TGTGCCAGCAGCTTAGAAGGGGTAGTCACTGAAGCTTTCTTT. This gives the protein CASSLEGVVTEAFF.

This clone was recorded a few times. In nucleotides, the CDR3 is TGTGCCAGCGCCAGCGGGGGGGCTGCAGATACGCAGTATTTT. Translation gives CASASGGAADTQYF. The V call is TRBV18, the J call TRBJ2-3; TRBD2 matches 10 bases. The V segment lost 8 bases and the J segment 4 bases; nucleotides outside the gene matches: 6. The length of the CDR3 is 14 residues. Germline V gene data show CDR1 as KGHSH and CDR2 as LQKENI. Looking up the rest from reference TRBV18 and TRBJ2-3 gives the full variable domain: NAGVMQNPRHLVRRRGQEARLRCSPMKGHSHVYWYRQLPEEGLKFMVYLQKENIIDESGMPKERFSAEFPKEGPSILRIQQVVRGDSAAYFCASASGGAADTQYFGPGTRLTVL.

This chain uses TRBV30 with TRBJ1-6; no clear D. The CDR3 is 13 amino acids. Germline V gives CDR1 GTSNPN, CDR2 SVGIG (reference sequence). V was shortened by 3 bases and J by 10 bases, with 13 bases between the two germline ends. The CDR3: CAWREPPGSPLHF. The CDR3 coding sequence is TGTGCCTGGAGAGAGCCACCAGGCTCACCCCTCCACTTT.

This chain links TRBV6-5 with TRBJ2-7; D perhaps matches TRBD1 (6 bases). V lost 8 bases to trimming and J lost 0 bases, with 14 bases between them. The CDR3 spans 14 residues. Per the germline V gene, CDR1 is MNHEY and CDR2 is SVGAGI. DNA for the CDR3: TGTGCCAGCGGGGGCGGGCTGACCTCCTACGAGCAGTACTTC. Its protein is CASGGGLTSYEQYF.

V and J are TRBV30 and TRBJ2-2, with D perhaps matching TRBD1 (6 bases). Trimming removed 6 bases from V and 3 bases from J, with 8 bases in between. The CDR3 contains 12 residues. CDR1 GTSNPN and CDR2 SVGIG come from the germline V gene (reference sequence). Here the CDR3 DNA reads TGTGCCTGTCACAGGGACACCGGGGAGCTGTTTTTT. Its translation: CACHRDTGELFF. The whole variable domain, remainder taken from reference TRBV30 and TRBJ2-2, is SQTIHQWPATLVQPVGSPLSLECTVEGTSNPNLYWYRQAAGRGLQLLFYSVGIGQISSEVPQNLSASRPQDRQFILSSKKLLLSDSGFYLCACHRDTGELFFGEGSRLTVL.

This rearrangement joins TRBV5-1 to TRBJ2-3, with 9 positions matching TRBD2. The CDR3 totals 14 residues. J gave up 6 bases and V 7 bases, and 9 bases lay outside the gene matches. The germline CDR1 and CDR2 sequences are SGHRS and YFSETQ. The CDR3: CASQGLAGLDTQYF. The DNA for the CDR3 is TGCGCCAGCCAAGGGCTAGCGGGGTTGGATACGCAGTATTTT.

This rearrangement joins TRBV11-2 to TRBJ2-7; a possible D gene is TRBD1 (6 bases). The CDR3 is made up of 11 amino acids. Germline V CDR1 and CDR2: SGHAT, FQNNGV. The V and J ends lost 5 bases and 4 bases respectively, with 6 bases between them. The CDR3 here is CASSTGYEQYF. CDR3 in DNA: TGTGCCAGCAGCACAGGGTACGAGCAGTACTTC.

The genes are TRBV25-1 and TRBJ1-4; 7 bases match TRBD1. J was trimmed by 5 bases and V by 6 bases; bases with no gene match: 9. The length of the CDR3 is 15 residues. The germline CDR1 and CDR2 sequences are MGHDK and SYGVNS. DNA for the CDR3: TGTGCCAGCAGCGACGACAGGGCAGTAAATGAAAAACTGTTTTTT. This translates into CASSDDRAVNEKLFF.

This clone was picked up one time. The chain is built from TRBV27 and TRBJ2-7, with 7 bases identical to TRBD2. After removal of 0 bases from V and 2 bases from J, the junction contained 4 bases not matched to a gene. This CDR3 spans 15 amino acids. The V gene's germline CDR1 is MNHEY and CDR2 SMNVEV (reference sequence). DNA of the CDR3: TGTGCCAGCAGTTTATCTCGGGGGGTGGCCTACGAGCAGTACTTC. Its protein product is CASSLSRGVAYEQYF.

In this sample, this clone turned up a few times. The rearrangement links TRBV6-5 to TRBJ1-5, with D tentatively TRBD1 (5 bases). This CDR3 comprises 14 residues. Trimming shortened V by 3 bases and J by 4 bases, and 10 bases separated the two germline ends. From germline, CDR1 is MNHEY and CDR2 SVGAGI. CDR3 protein: CASSYGGLNQPQHF. Written as DNA, the CDR3 is TGTGCCAGCAGTTATGGGGGGTTGAATCAGCCCCAGCATTTT.

The gene calls are TRBV18 and TRBJ1-1; D is possibly TRBD1 (5 bases). V lost 3 bases and J lost 7, with 18 bases in between. From germline, CDR1 is KGHSH and CDR2 LQKENI. The CDR3 runs 15 residues. The CDR3 reads CASSPLGRAMGEAFF. CDR3 DNA: TGTGCCAGCTCACCTCTCGGCAGGGCGATGGGTGAAGCTTTCTTT.

V gene TRBV29-1 combines with J gene TRBJ1-1, with 10 positions matching TRBD1. After removal of 3 bases from V and 5 bases from J, the junction contained 3 bases not matched to a gene. CDR1 is SQVTM and CDR2 is ANQGSEA in the germline V gene. The CDR3 has 13 residues. The CDR3 region is CSVDKGQGTEAFF. DNA for the CDR3: TGCAGCGTTGATAAGGGACAGGGGACTGAAGCTTTCTTT. The entire variable domain, with the rest obtained from reference TRBV29-1 and TRBJ1-1, is as follows: SAVISQKPSRDICQRGTSLTIQCQVDSQVTMMFWYRQQPGQSLTLIATANQGSEATYESGFVIDKFPISRPNLTFSTLTVSNMSPEDSSIYLCSVDKGQGTEAFFGQGTRLTVV.

The table lists this clone with a few counts. The V and J genes are TRBV4-3 and TRBJ1-1, with TRBD1 matching over 12 bases. Trimming at V came to 0 bases and at J to 3 bases, leaving 11 bases not matched to a gene. The germline CDR1 and CDR2 sequences are LGHNA and YSLEER. This CDR3 comprises 19 residues. CDR3 nucleotides: TGCGCCAGCAGCCAAGATTTCCGGGACAGGGGGCAGTTGGACACTGAAGCTTTCTTT. Translating gives CASSQDFRDRGQLDTEAFF.

The CDR3 DNA is TGTGCCAGCAGCTTAGCCGCTGGAGTGGAGGGCACTGAAGCTTTCTTT. It is translated as CASSLAAGVEGTEAFF. V gene TRBV7-6 combines with J gene TRBJ1-1; no reliable D call. This CDR3 spans 16 amino acids. V gave up 0 bases and J gave up 4 bases, with 15 bases separating them. From germline, CDR1 is SGHVS and CDR2 FNYEAQ.

The rearrangement uses TRBV6-6 and TRBJ1-2; tentative D call: TRBD1 (6 bases). V was shortened by 2 bases and J by 4 bases, with 11 bases between the two germline ends. The CDR3 has 14 amino acids. Germline V gene data show CDR1 as MNHNY and CDR2 as SVGAGI (reference sequence). CDR3 loop: CASSYSTGTYGYTF. CDR3 coding DNA: TGTGCCAGCAGTTACAGTACAGGGACCTATGGCTACACCTTC.